The following is a T cell receptor beta chain sequence with its context. The data originate from a study of blood T cell repertoires in COVID-19. The table came from immunoSEQ multiplex PCR; TCRdb's copy has only in-frame clones and leaves some out. The sample carries fewer than 250,000 clones, 85% recorded once. Per the germline V gene, CDR1 is SGHRS and CDR2 is YFSETQ. V lost 4 bases and J 7 bases, leaving 14 bases between the germline ends. This CDR3 has 14 amino acids. The clonotype comes from a woman aged 55 to 70 with active or convalescent COVID-19. Input material: peripheral blood. V usage is TRBV5-1 and J usage is TRBJ1-4; D is possibly TRBD1 (6 bases). The DNA for the CDR3 is TGCGCCAGCAGCCCCAATACAGGGAGTGAAAAACTGTTTTTT. Translation: CASSPNTGSEKLFF. Filled out from reference TRBV5-1 and TRBJ1-4, the complete variable domain reads KAGVTQTPRYLIKTRGQQVTLSCSPISGHRSVSWYQQTPGQGLQFLFEYFSETQRNKGNFPGRFSGRQFSNSRSEMNVSTLELGDSALYLCASSPNTGSEKLFFGSGTQLSVL.